This TCR beta chain was profiled in a study of OX40 agonist ivuxolimab in advanced cancers. Overall study context: Two cutaneous melanoma patients and one hepatocellular carcinoma patient, three in all, had partial responses.

Here immunoSEQ multiplex PCR was the method, and the copy in TCRdb shows in-frame clones only, minus some. The repertoire holds 55,000 to 70,000 clones, 75% to 90% seen once, with about 2.1% in the top ten. CDR1 is KGHSH and CDR2 is LQKENI in the germline V gene. Trimming left V 2 bases short and J 0 bases short, with 10 bases between. The CDR3 loop spans 16 amino acids. V is TRBV18 and J is TRBJ2-2; a possible D gene is TRBD2 (5 bases). The starting material was CD4+ or CD8+ T cells sorted from blood, obtained in a trial of the OX40 agonist ivuxolimab. This TCR was sampled from an adult with an advanced solid tumor such as melanoma, head and neck, liver or kidney cancer. The CDR3 DNA is TGTGCCAGCTCACCATCCTACGGGGCGAACACCGGGGAGCTGTTTTTT. It yields the protein CASSPSYGANTGELFF. The full variable domain, with the rest looked up from reference TRBV18 and TRBJ2-2, is NAGVMQNPRHLVRRRGQEARLRCSPMKGHSHVYWYRQLPEEGLKFMVYLQKENIIDESGMPKERFSAEFPKEGPSILRIQQVVRGDSAAYFCASSPSYGANTGELFFGEGSRLTVL.